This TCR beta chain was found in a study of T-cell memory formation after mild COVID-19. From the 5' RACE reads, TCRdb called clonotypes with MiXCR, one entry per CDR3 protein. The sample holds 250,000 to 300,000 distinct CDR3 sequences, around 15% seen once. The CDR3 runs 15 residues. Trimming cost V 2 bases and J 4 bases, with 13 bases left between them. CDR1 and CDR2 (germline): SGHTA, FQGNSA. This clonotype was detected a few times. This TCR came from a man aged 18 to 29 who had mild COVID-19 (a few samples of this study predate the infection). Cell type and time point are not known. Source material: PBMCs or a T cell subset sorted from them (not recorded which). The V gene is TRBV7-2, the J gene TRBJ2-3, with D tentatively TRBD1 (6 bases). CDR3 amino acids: CASSLQGTVADTQYF. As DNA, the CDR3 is TGTGCCAGCAGCTTACAGGGGACGGTCGCAGATACGCAGTATTTT.